The clone carrying this T cell receptor (beta chain) was seen more than once but under ten times. As yet, its antigen is unknown. The data derive from a study of identical twins. TCRdb re-called the 5' RACE reads with MiXCR, one entry per CDR3 protein. The table includes under 900,000 distinct CDR3 sequences, about 12% detected once. The length of the CDR3 is 13 residues. V shed 6 bases and J 8 bases; nucleotides not matched to a gene: 7. Looked up from germline, CDR1 is MNHNS and CDR2 is SASEGT. Overall study results and limits: Researchers reported weaker excess twin sharing in beta out-of-frame sequences. Because invariant MAIT and iNKT cells could be present, zero-insertion analyses could be partly confounded.

The same data also contributed to another study, on yellow fever vaccine responses in identical twins.

Sequencing used PBMCs. V gene TRBV6-1 combines with J gene TRBJ1-5, with 7 bases fitting TRBD1. This clonotype was sampled from a woman aged 18-30 years in good health. Here the CDR3 reads CASRRTGSEPQHF. The CDR3 bases are TGTGCCAGCAGAAGGACAGGAAGCGAGCCCCAGCATTTT.